This entry lists 20 T cell receptor beta chains sequenced from one sample in a study of blood T cells in healthy people across ages. Primers used in a second PCR of roughly 7 to 11 cycles were a sample-barcoded 5' primer and a J-beta primer mix. MiXCR, applied by TCRdb to the 5' RACE reads, yields one record per CDR3 protein. The sample consists of about 1.8 million distinct CDR3 sequences, about 50% of them appearing once. Sequenced material: blood. The receptor source for this set is a woman aged 40 to 50 in good health.

The chain recombines TRBV2 with TRBJ2-4; 7 bases agree with TRBD2. The V gene's germline CDR1 is SNHLY and CDR2 FYNNEI. CDR3 size: 14 residues. J was trimmed by 6 bases and V by 5 bases; bases with no gene match: 7. For the CDR3, the DNA is TGTGCCAGCAGTACATCGGGGAGGGGAAACATTCAGTACTTC. This sequence encodes CASSTSGRGNIQYF.

The V call is TRBV20-1, the J call TRBJ1-5; 7 positions agree with TRBD1. The CDR3 loop spans 14 amino acids. CDR1 and CDR2 (germline): DFQATT, SNEGSKA (reference sequence). CDR3 residues: CSFSLGQVNQPQHF. In nucleotides, the CDR3 is TGCAGCTTTTCCCTAGGACAGGTTAATCAGCCCCAGCATTTT.

The V and J genes are TRBV13 and TRBJ2-3, with 11 nucleotides matching TRBD1. Trimming took 5 bases from V and 4 from J; bases not matched to a gene: 11. The germline gives CDR1 PRHDT, CDR2 FYEKMQ (reference sequence). The CDR3 sequence is 17 residues long. CDR3 in amino acids: CASSLRTGGAWADTQYF. CDR3 bases: TGTGCCAGCAGCCTAAGGACAGGGGGCGCTTGGGCAGATACGCAGTATTTT.

This chain joins TRBV18 and TRBJ2-1; unclear D gene. Germline CDR1 reads KGHSH; CDR2 reads LQKENI. This CDR3 comprises 15 residues. Trimming stripped 2 bases from V and 5 bases from J, with 13 bases between. This CDR3 is CASSPNVQIDNEQFF. CDR3 DNA sequence: TGTGCCAGCTCACCAAATGTACAGATCGACAATGAGCAGTTCTTC.

This clonotype has at least ten counts. The V gene is TRBV20-1, the J gene TRBJ2-1; 8 nucleotides match TRBD2. The V gene's germline CDR1 is DFQATT and CDR2 SNEGSKA (reference sequence). V shed 1 base and J 2 bases; nucleotides not matched to a gene: 1. The CDR3 consists of 14 residues. The CDR3 DNA sequence: TGCAGTGCTAGAGCGGGGGGGGCCTACAATGAGCAGTTCTTC. This gives the protein CSARAGGAYNEQFF.

The sample holds a few counts of this clonotype. This chain connects TRBV6-1 to TRBJ2-5; TRBD1 matches 8 bases. Germline V gene sequence: CDR1 MNHNS, CDR2 SASEGT. V dropped 7 bases and J dropped 3; count of bases not matched to a gene: 13. The CDR3 is 16 residues long. This CDR3 is CASTRQGRADEETQYF. In DNA form, the CDR3 reads TGTGCCAGCACTAGACAGGGGCGAGCGGACGAAGAGACCCAGTACTTC.

V and J are TRBV11-2 and TRBJ2-5; D possibly corresponds to TRBD2 (6 bases). CDR1 and CDR2 from the germline V gene are SGHAT and FQNNGV. This CDR3 spans 15 amino acids. V was shortened by 1 base and J by 4 bases, with 13 bases between the two germline ends. CDR3 sequence: CASSLAAGIRETQYF. In DNA, the CDR3 is TGTGCCAGCAGCTTAGCGGCGGGGATCAGAGAGACCCAGTACTTC. The whole variable domain, remainder taken from reference TRBV11-2 and TRBJ2-5, is EAGVAQSPRYKIIEKRQSVAFWCNPISGHATLYWYQQILGQGPKLLIQFQNNGVVDDSQLPKDRFSAERLKGVDSTLKIQPAKLEDSAVYLCASSLAAGIRETQYFGPGTRLLVL.

The chain couples TRBV20-1 to TRBJ1-2, with D possibly matching TRBD1 (6 bases). CDR3 length: 15 residues. Germline V gene lookup returns CDR1 DFQATT and CDR2 SNEGSKA (reference sequence). V was trimmed by 1 base and J by 4 bases, leaving 16 bases between them. The CDR3 here is CSARGGGRLTYGYTF. The CDR3 coding sequence is TGCAGTGCTAGAGGGGGGGGCAGACTTACCTATGGCTACACCTTC.

This rearrangement joins TRBV10-3 to TRBJ2-1; D is ambiguous. The DNA end is a closer match to TRBJ2-7, so the J assignment may be wrong. CDR3 length: 15 residues. Germline V CDR1 and CDR2: ENHRY, SYGVKD. CDR3 in DNA: TGTGCCATCAGTGAGGCTATCCGCTCCTACAATGAGCAGTACTTC. It is translated as CAISEAIRSYNEQYF.

The V and J genes are TRBV28 and TRBJ2-3; D may match TRBD1 or TRBD2 (5 bases each). The CDR3 contains 16 residues. The germline V gene encodes CDR1 MDHEN and CDR2 SYDVKM. The germline V and J ends were trimmed by 5 bases and 5 bases, with 20 bases remaining between them. The CDR3 sequence is CASSHEGPPNKDTQYF. The CDR3 nucleotides read TGTGCCAGCAGTCATGAGGGACCCCCCAACAAAGATACGCAGTATTTT.

The rearrangement links TRBV29-1 to TRBJ2-1; unclear D gene. Germline V gene sequence: CDR1 SQVTM, CDR2 ANQGSEA. The CDR3 has 14 amino acids. With 5 bases removed from V and 0 bases from J, the gap between germline ends came to 11 bases. CDR3 amino acids: CSVFSGSSYNEQFF. The CDR3 nucleotides are TGCAGCGTTTTTTCGGGTTCCTCCTACAATGAGCAGTTCTTC.

This clonotype was seen more than once but under ten times. The chain combines TRBV5-1 with TRBJ1-1; TRBD1 might be the D (5 bases). The V gene's germline CDR1 is SGHRS and CDR2 YFSETQ. The V end was cut by 5 bases, the J end by 1 base, with 6 bases between. The length of the CDR3 is 12 residues. For the CDR3, the DNA is TGCGCCAGCAGACAGGAGAACACTGAAGCTTTCTTT. Protein sequence: CASRQENTEAFF.

This clonotype was recorded many times. The CDR3 loop reads CASSFGPYNEQFF. The CDR3 region has the DNA TGTGCCAGCAGTTTCGGGCCCTACAATGAGCAGTTCTTC. This chain joins TRBV12-3 or TRBV12-4 and TRBJ2-1; D ambiguous. The CDR3 spans 13 residues. V was trimmed by 3 bases and J by 2 bases, leaving 5 bases between them.

This sequence joins TRBV7-9 and TRBJ1-2; D gene unclear. Germline V lookup: CDR1 SEHNR, CDR2 FQNEAQ (reference sequence). Trimming took off 1 base at V and 7 bases at J, with 13 bases between the two ends. This CDR3 region has 14 residues. CDR3 residues: CASSLVVDGVGYTF. In nucleotides, the CDR3 is TGTGCCAGCAGCTTAGTGGTTGACGGGGTTGGCTACACCTTC.

This clonotype was detected once. CDR3 coding DNA: TGTGCCAGCAGTCCCGGGGGGGGGCGGAACGAGCAGTACTTC. Amino acids: CASSPGGGRNEQYF. The chain links TRBV28 to TRBJ2-7, with 8 bases lining up with TRBD2. From germline, CDR1 is MDHEN and CDR2 SYDVKM. The CDR3 contains 14 residues. Trimming cost V 5 bases and J 5 bases; bases outside gene matches: 8.

The chain couples TRBV6-5 to TRBJ2-4; the D gene is possibly TRBD1 (7 bases). The end of the DNA is better explained by TRBJ2-7, so the J call may be wrong. CDR1 is MNHEY and CDR2 is SVGAGI in the germline V gene. The CDR3 contains 12 residues. CDR3 DNA: TGTGCCAGCCAGGGGGGTCCTTACGAGCAGTACTTC. It specifies CASQGGPYEQYF.

The chain couples TRBV13 to TRBJ2-1, with D possibly called TRBD1 or TRBD2 (5 bases each). Germline V CDR1 and CDR2: PRHDT, FYEKMQ (reference sequence). The ends were cut back, 5 bases at V and 6 bases at J, with 11 bases in the middle. This CDR3 is 13 amino acids long. The CDR3 DNA is TGTGCCAGCAGCGTATGGGGGAGCAATGAGCAGTTCTTC. This translates into CASSVWGSNEQFF.

The chain is built from TRBV6-5 and TRBJ1-5, with D perhaps matching TRBD1 (5 bases). Germline CDR1 and CDR2: MNHEY and SVGAGI. There are 14 residues in the CDR3. V dropped 6 bases and J dropped 8 bases, with 17 bases sitting between them. CDR3 in DNA: TGTGCCAGCAGCCGGGGTCCAGGGCTGGAGCCCCAGCATTTT. Its translation is CASSRGPGLEPQHF.

This clonotype was counted between two and nine times. This sequence joins TRBV27 and TRBJ2-5; D perhaps matches TRBD2 (6 bases). Trimming took 5 bases from V and 5 from J, leaving 18 bases between them. The CDR3 length is 15 residues. Germline V gene lookup returns CDR1 MNHEY and CDR2 SMNVEV (reference sequence). CDR3 in amino acids: CASSARDSRSETQYF. The CDR3 DNA sequence: TGTGCCAGCAGTGCCCGGGACTCCCGGTCGGAGACCCAGTACTTC.

The chain uses TRBV29-1 and TRBJ2-3; TRBD2 aligns across 7 bases. J was trimmed by 5 bases and V by 1 base; bases with no gene match: 6. Germline V gives CDR1 SQVTM, CDR2 ANQGSEA. The length of the CDR3 is 14 residues. In DNA, the CDR3 is TGCAGCGTTGAAGGACTAGCCCCAATAGATACGCAGTATTTT. This translates into CSVEGLAPIDTQYF.